One and the same sample provided the 24 T cell receptor beta chains below, sequenced in a study of identical twins. One entry per CDR3 protein results from TCRdb running MiXCR on the 5' RACE reads. The top ten hold 1.6% of the sample, which has some 600,000 distinct CDR3 sequences, roughly 7.2% seen once. These data also featured in a second study, about yellow fever vaccine responses in identical twins.

Input material: PBMCs. The receptors derive from a woman aged 18-35 years in good health.

This clonotype was counted at least ten times. The rearrangement links TRBV5-6 to TRBJ1-2; TRBD1 matches at 8 bases. This CDR3 is built from 14 residues. From germline, CDR1 is SGHDT and CDR2 YYEEEE. With V trimmed by 7 bases and J by 4 bases, 9 bases remained unmatched. CDR3 in amino acids: CASSWTGRSYGYTF. CDR3 coding DNA: TGTGCCAGCTCCTGGACAGGGAGGAGCTATGGCTACACCTTC. Together with reference TRBV5-6 and TRBJ1-2, the CDR3 gives the full variable domain: DAGVTQSPTHLIKTRGQQVTLRCSPKSGHDTVSWYQQALGQGPQFIFQYYEEEERQRGNFPDRFSGHQFPNYSSELNVNALLLGDSALYLCASSWTGRSYGYTFGSGTRLTVV.

This chain connects TRBV20-1 to TRBJ2-4, with D possibly matching TRBD2 (6 bases). Germline V gene lookup returns CDR1 DFQATT and CDR2 SNEGSKA (reference sequence). The CDR3 has 13 residues. The V end lost 6 bases, the J end lost 1 base, and 10 bases lay between the germline ends. The CDR3 bases are TGCAGTGCCTGGGAGGTGGCCAAAAACATTCAGTACTTC. Protein: CSAWEVAKNIQYF.

This clonotype turned up a few times. This chain uses TRBV28 with TRBJ2-7, with D perhaps TRBD1 (6 bases). The germline gives CDR1 MDHEN, CDR2 SYDVKM. The CDR3 sequence is 14 residues long. Trimming stripped 6 bases from V and 4 bases from J, with 16 bases between. The CDR3 DNA follows: TGTGCCAGCAGGGGGTCAGGGGAGTGGTACGAGCAGTACTTC. Amino acids: CASRGSGEWYEQYF.

This clonotype was observed a few times. One junction end does not reproduce the germline sequence, and a read error may be involved. The chain has TRBV28 and TRBJ2-3, with TRBD2 matching over 9 bases. Germline loops: CDR1 MDHEN, CDR2 SYDVKM. The CDR3 runs 14 residues. The CDR3 sequence: CASRTGTSRDTQYF. CDR3 coding DNA: TGTGCCAGCAGAACCGGGACTAGCAGAGATACGCAGTATTTT.

This clonotype was counted only a few times. The V call is TRBV5-1, the J call TRBJ1-6, with 8 bases lining up with TRBD1. The CDR3 runs to 17 residues. Trimming at V came to 4 bases and at J to 0 bases, leaving 6 bases not matched to a gene. Germline V lookup: CDR1 SGHRS, CDR2 YFSETQ. CDR3 loop: CASSRQGPSSYNSPLHF. In nucleotides, the CDR3 is TGCGCCAGCAGCCGACAGGGGCCCAGCTCCTATAATTCACCCCTCCACTTT.

This clonotype was detected a few times. V gene TRBV5-1 combines with J gene TRBJ2-2, with 9 bases identical to TRBD1. CDR1 is SGHRS and CDR2 is YFSETQ in the germline V gene. The CDR3 consists of 16 residues. With 3 bases clipped from V and 5 bases from J, the junction kept 8 bases outside the gene matches. This chain's CDR3 is CASSWTGVPGTGELFF. The CDR3 region has the DNA TGCGCCAGCAGCTGGACAGGGGTACCAGGGACCGGGGAGCTGTTTTTT. The full variable domain, completed using reference TRBV5-1 and TRBJ2-2, is KAGVTQTPRYLIKTRGQQVTLSCSPISGHRSVSWYQQTPGQGLQFLFEYFSETQRNKGNFPGRFSGRQFSNSRSEMNVSTLELGDSALYLCASSWTGVPGTGELFFGEGSRLTVL.

This clonotype was recorded at least ten times. The genes are TRBV12-3 or TRBV12-4 and TRBJ2-6, with D possibly being TRBD1 (6 bases). The CDR3 sequence is 15 residues long. Between the trimmed V and J ends, which lost 10 bases and 0 bases, there was a span of 13 bases. The DNA for the CDR3 is TGTGCCACACCAGGGGCTCCCTCTGGGGCCAACGTCCTGACTTTC. It translates to CATPGAPSGANVLTF.

Concerning this clonotype: This may stem from a read error, because a much larger clone lies one nucleotide away. The V call is TRBV12-3 or TRBV12-4, the J call TRBJ2-2, with 7 bases matching TRBD1. The length of the CDR3 is 19 residues. The CDR3 coding sequence is TGTGCCTGCAGTTTAGGTTGGGGGTTGGGACAGACGAACACCGGGGAGCTGTTTTTT. This codes for CACSLGWGLGQTNTGELFF.

The chain links TRBV7-8 to TRBJ2-7; D might be TRBD2 (5 bases). Trimming shortened V by 1 base and J by 1 base, and 8 bases separated the two germline ends. Germline values: CDR1 SGHVS, CDR2 FQNEAQ. The CDR3 is 14 amino acids. CDR3 region: CASSLVRTSYEQYF. The CDR3 nucleotides are TGTGCCAGCAGCTTAGTACGGACTTCCTACGAGCAGTACTTC.

This clonotype was seen a handful of times. DNA for the CDR3: TGTGCCAGCAGTGCCCGGGACAGTAACACTGAAGCTTTCTTT. It is translated as CASSARDSNTEAFF. The rearrangement joins TRBV6-1 to TRBJ1-1; 7 nucleotides line up with TRBD1. Trimming removed 4 bases from V and 2 bases from J; junction bases left unmatched: 4. This CDR3 comprises 14 residues. Looked up from germline, CDR1 is MNHNS and CDR2 is SASEGT.

This clonotype was observed many times. The chain combines TRBV29-1 with TRBJ2-1, with 11 bases aligning to TRBD2. With V trimmed by 4 bases and J by 6 bases, 2 bases remained unmatched. The CDR3 sequence is 13 residues long. The germline V gene encodes CDR1 SQVTM and CDR2 ANQGSEA. CDR3 bases: TGCAGCGTTGGGCTAGCGGGAGGCAATGAGCAGTTCTTC. It translates to CSVGLAGGNEQFF.

This chain joins TRBV9 and TRBJ2-7; tentative D call: TRBD1 (6 bases). V gave up 0 bases and J gave up 5 bases, with 12 bases separating them. There are 14 residues in the CDR3. Germline assignment: CDR1 SGDLS and CDR2 YYNGEE. CDR3 residues: CASSVGQGSNEQYF. In nucleotides, the CDR3 is TGTGCCAGCAGCGTAGGTCAGGGGAGCAACGAGCAGTACTTC.

This clonotype was recorded a few times. The chain is built from TRBV7-8 and TRBJ2-5; D gene unclear. V was pared by 5 bases and J by 4 bases, with 11 bases between. The CDR3 has 13 amino acids. Germline values: CDR1 SGHVS, CDR2 FQNEAQ. CDR3 amino acids: CASSRVPAETQYF. DNA of the CDR3: TGTGCCAGCAGCCGAGTACCTGCAGAGACCCAGTACTTC.

The sample holds many counts of this clonotype. In DNA form, the CDR3 reads TGTGCCAGCAGCTTATCCGGGAGTGGTACCTACGAGCAGTACTTC. This gives the protein CASSLSGSGTYEQYF. This chain links TRBV7-2 with TRBJ2-7; the D gene is possibly TRBD2 (6 bases). CDR3 length equals 15 residues. The germline CDR1 and CDR2 sequences are SGHTA and FQGNSA. V dropped 2 bases and J dropped 2 bases, with 13 bases sitting between them.

This clonotype was counted only a few times. V gene TRBV11-2 combines with J gene TRBJ1-4, with a tentative D call TRBD1 (5 bases). CDR1 SGHAT and CDR2 FQNNGV come from the germline V gene. CDR3 size: 19 residues. Trimming pared 1 base from V and 0 bases from J, leaving 18 bases between. The CDR3 region is CASSLVGRGSHATNEKLFF. Written as DNA, the CDR3 is TGTGCCAGCAGCTTAGTAGGCCGGGGCAGCCACGCAACTAATGAAAAACTGTTTTTT. The full variable domain, in which reference TRBV11-2 and TRBJ1-4 provide the parts outside the CDR3, is EAGVAQSPRYKIIEKRQSVAFWCNPISGHATLYWYQQILGQGPKLLIQFQNNGVVDDSQLPKDRFSAERLKGVDSTLKIQPAKLEDSAVYLCASSLVGRGSHATNEKLFFGSGTQLSVL.

Many counts were recorded for this clonotype. This sequence joins TRBV3-1 and TRBJ2-1, with 7 bases identical to TRBD2. The CDR3 extends over 16 amino acids. Trimming removed 1 base from V and 0 bases from J; junction bases left unmatched: 3. Germline V gene sequence: CDR1 LGHDT, CDR2 YNNKEL (reference sequence). CDR3 residues: CASSQVGGSSYNEQFF. The CDR3 DNA reads as TGTGCCAGCAGCCAAGTCGGCGGGAGCTCCTACAATGAGCAGTTCTTC.

This clonotype was seen only a few times. The V and J genes are TRBV9 and TRBJ2-3, with 7 bases identical to TRBD1. CDR3 size: 16 residues. Germline loops: CDR1 SGDLS, CDR2 YYNGEE. Trimming cost V 4 bases and J 2 bases; bases outside gene matches: 10. CDR3 DNA sequence: TGTGCCAGCAGCCCATCCCCGGACAGGTACACAGATACGCAGTATTTT. Translated, it gives CASSPSPDRYTDTQYF.

This clonotype was detected only a few times. V usage is TRBV20-1 and J usage is TRBJ1-1; maybe TRBD1 (5 bases). Deletions cut 3 bases from V and 5 bases from J, with 16 bases between. This CDR3 spans 14 amino acids. Germline V gene lookup returns CDR1 DFQATT and CDR2 SNEGSKA (reference sequence). This chain's CDR3 is CSASLTVRETEAFF. For the CDR3, the DNA is TGCAGTGCTAGTTTGACAGTGAGGGAGACTGAAGCTTTCTTT.

This clonotype was detected many times. The chain has TRBV11-2 and TRBJ2-7; the D gene is possibly TRBD1 (6 bases). Trimming took 1 base from V and 3 from J, leaving 10 bases between them. This CDR3 spans 14 amino acids. Germline V CDR1 and CDR2: SGHAT, FQNNGV. This CDR3 is CASSLVRGFYEQYF. The CDR3 bases are TGTGCCAGCAGCTTAGTGAGGGGGTTCTACGAGCAGTACTTC.

This clonotype has more than one count but fewer than ten. The chain joins TRBV7-9 to TRBJ2-7; possibly TRBD1 or TRBD2 for D (5 bases each). The CDR3 consists of 16 residues. Per germline, CDR1 SEHNR and CDR2 FQNEAQ (reference sequence). V was clipped by 4 bases and J by 0 bases, with 16 bases between them. The CDR3 nucleotides read TGTGCCAGCAGCTCGCGTGAACGGGACGTCTCCTACGAGCAGTACTTC. Translation gives CASSSRERDVSYEQYF.

The chain uses TRBV3-1 and TRBJ2-5; no clear D. V lost 1 base to trimming and J lost 0 bases, with 6 bases between them. The CDR3 has 14 residues. The V gene's germline CDR1 is LGHDT and CDR2 YNNKEL (reference sequence). The CDR3 region is CASSQVWNQETQYF. CDR3 bases: TGTGCCAGCAGCCAAGTATGGAACCAAGAGACCCAGTACTTC.

CDR3 sequence (DNA): TGCAGCGTTGGGGCTTCTAGCGGGAGCGGCGAGCAGTACTTC. Protein product: CSVGASSGSGEQYF. The chain employs TRBV29-1 and TRBJ2-7; 10 bases line up with TRBD2. Germline V CDR1 and CDR2: SQVTM, ANQGSEA. The CDR3 is 14 residues long. The V and J ends lost 4 bases and 6 bases, in that order; junction bases with no gene match: 9.

V gene TRBV18 combines with J gene TRBJ1-1, with D possibly being TRBD1 (6 bases). The CDR3 covers 17 residues. V gave up 0 bases and J gave up 3 bases, with 17 bases separating them. Germline assignment: CDR1 KGHSH and CDR2 LQKENI. CDR3 amino acids: CASSPPVGGAGHTEAFF. The DNA for the CDR3 is TGTGCCAGCTCACCACCGGTCGGGGGCGCGGGTCACACTGAAGCTTTCTTT.

This clonotype was seen a handful of times. J is TRBJ1-1 and V is TRBV6-1; 7 bases fit TRBD1. V trimming: 2 bases; J trimming: 6 bases; junction bases outside the gene matches: 3. The CDR3 has 13 residues. In germline, CDR1 is MNHNS, CDR2 SASEGT. For the CDR3, the DNA is TGTGCCAGCAGTGAAAGGGGGCAAGCTGAAGCTTTCTTT. Its translation is CASSERGQAEAFF.